This T cell receptor beta chain stems from a study of blood T cells in healthy people across ages. Using a J-beta primer mix together with a sample-barcoded 5' primer, a second PCR was run for roughly 6 to 12 cycles. TCRdb redid the calling of the 5' RACE reads with MiXCR, one entry per CDR3 protein. The sample holds about a million distinct CDR3 sequences, about 51% seen once. The authors extracted at least 5.5 micrograms of total RNA per sample. The V gene end was trimmed by 5 bases and the J gene end by 7 bases; junction bases not matched to a gene: 7. The CDR3 totals 14 residues. The origin of this receptor is a woman aged 55 to 70 in good health. The sample taken for sequencing was blood. The chain combines TRBV12-3 or TRBV12-4 with TRBJ2-1, with 8 positions matching TRBD2. CDR3 DNA sequence: TGTGCCAGCAGTAGGGCGGGAGGTTCAAATGAGCAGTTCTTC. This sequence encodes CASSRAGGSNEQFF.